The rows below give T cell receptor beta chains drawn from one sample of a study of Ad26.COV2.S vaccination and SARS-CoV-2 variants. Generated by immunoSEQ multiplex PCR, the TCRdb table keeps only in-frame clones and is missing some. The sample records 250,000 or so clones, around 88% being singletons. The source material was peripheral blood, sampled in a trial of Ad26.COV2.S vaccine versus placebo. Source of these receptors: a person aged 18-60 years who received the Ad26.COV2.S COVID-19 vaccine or a placebo. Each CDR3 is given with its conserved first and last residue. A D gene is named only where the DNA matches it firmly. Only some rows state a clone size, as once, few, many or a class for expanded clones.

v_call: TRBV7-2; j_call: TRBJ2-7; clone_size: -; d_call: TRBD2; cdr3_nt: TGTGCCAGCAGCTCCGATAGCGGGGGTTTATACGAGCAGTACTTC; cdr3_aa: CASSSDSGGLYEQYF
v_call: TRBV18; j_call: TRBJ1-3; clone_size: -; d_call: -; cdr3_nt: TGTGCCAGCTCACCGACGGGTCCAGGGGCTGGAAACACCATATATTTT; cdr3_aa: CASSPTGPGAGNTIYF
v_call: TRBV7-9; j_call: TRBJ2-1; clone_size: -; d_call: -; cdr3_nt: TGTGCCATTTTGACAGGTACTTACAATGAGCAGTTCTTC; cdr3_aa: CAILTGTYNEQFF
v_call: TRBV7-8; j_call: TRBJ2-2; clone_size: -; d_call: TRBD2; cdr3_nt: TGTGCCAGCAGCTTAAGGGTCCTCGGGACTAGCGGGAGGGCTGGCACCGGGGAGCTGTTTTTT; cdr3_aa: CASSLRVLGTSGRAGTGELFF
v_call: TRBV18; j_call: TRBJ1-2; clone_size: -; d_call: TRBD1; cdr3_nt: TGTGCCAGCTCACCCCAGGGGGCGGATGGCTACACCTTC; cdr3_aa: CASSPQGADGYTF
v_call: TRBV5-6; j_call: TRBJ1-1; clone_size: -; d_call: -; cdr3_nt: TGTGCCAGCAGCTTGAACACTGAAGCTTTCTTT; cdr3_aa: CASSLNTEAFF
v_call: TRBV29-1; j_call: TRBJ2-5; clone_size: -; d_call: TRBD2; cdr3_nt: TGCAGCGTTGACCCACCCGGGGGCCTAGCGGGACGTCGGGAAGAGACCCAGTACTTC; cdr3_aa: CSVDPPGGLAGRREETQYF
v_call: TRBV19; j_call: TRBJ2-5; clone_size: -; d_call: TRBD2; cdr3_nt: TGTGCCAGTACACCCGGGACTAGCGTGATAGAGACCCAGTACTTC; cdr3_aa: CASTPGTSVIETQYF
v_call: TRBV18; j_call: TRBJ1-1; clone_size: -; d_call: -; cdr3_nt: TGTGCCAGCTCACCTTCTCGGGGCGCATTGAACACTGAAGCTTTCTTT; cdr3_aa: CASSPSRGALNTEAFF
v_call: TRBV19; j_call: TRBJ1-6; clone_size: few; d_call: -; cdr3_nt: TGTGCCAGTCGGCCCCGGGACAATAATTCACCCCTCCACTTT; cdr3_aa: CASRPRDNNSPLHF
v_call: TRBV2; j_call: TRBJ2-7; clone_size: -; d_call: -; cdr3_nt: TGTGCCAGCAGTAGGGGCCACGAGCAGTACTTC; cdr3_aa: CASSRGHEQYF
v_call: TRBV7-8; j_call: TRBJ1-1; clone_size: -; d_call: -; cdr3_nt: TGTGCCAGCAGCTTAGCGCCGTCAGTGGTAGAGGAAGCTTTCTTT; cdr3_aa: CASSLAPSVVEEAFF
v_call: TRBV2; j_call: TRBJ1-5; clone_size: -; d_call: TRBD1; cdr3_nt: TGTGCCAGCAGTACAGGGGGCGTGGGCAATCAGCCCCAGCATTTT; cdr3_aa: CASSTGGVGNQPQHF
v_call: TRBV11-3; j_call: TRBJ1-5; clone_size: -; d_call: -; cdr3_nt: TGTGCCAGCAGCTGCAGAGTGGATCAGCCCCAGCATTTT; cdr3_aa: CASSCRVDQPQHF
v_call: TRBV7-6; j_call: TRBJ2-1; clone_size: few; d_call: -; cdr3_nt: TGTGCCAGCAGCTTAGTGCAAGCACCGAACAATGAGCAGTTCTTC; cdr3_aa: CASSLVQAPNNEQFF
v_call: TRBV30; j_call: TRBJ1-2; clone_size: -; d_call: -; cdr3_nt: TGTGCCTGGAGCGGGTCAAACTATGGCTACACCTTC; cdr3_aa: CAWSGSNYGYTF
v_call: TRBV7-2; j_call: TRBJ2-2; clone_size: -; d_call: TRBD1; cdr3_nt: TGTGCCAGCAGCTTAGGGACAGGGACCACCGGGGAGCTGTTTTTT; cdr3_aa: CASSLGTGTTGELFF
v_call: TRBV3-1/TRBV3-2; j_call: TRBJ2-7; clone_size: -; d_call: -; cdr3_nt: TGTGCCAGCAGCCAAGAGTGGCGGAGTTACGAGCAGTACTTC; cdr3_aa: CASSQEWRSYEQYF
v_call: TRBV18; j_call: TRBJ2-1; clone_size: -; d_call: TRBD2; cdr3_nt: TGTGCCAGCTTACGCCCAGCGGGGGACAATGAGCAGTTCTTC; cdr3_aa: CASLRPAGDNEQFF
v_call: TRBV14; j_call: TRBJ1-2; clone_size: -; d_call: TRBD1; cdr3_nt: TGTGCCAGCAGCCAAATAACCGGGACAGGGGGCGGCTACACCTTC; cdr3_aa: CASSQITGTGGGYTF
v_call: TRBV12-5; j_call: TRBJ2-3; clone_size: -; d_call: TRBD2; cdr3_nt: TGTGCTAGTGGGATAACCGGGACTAGCCTCACAGATACGCAGTATTTT; cdr3_aa: CASGITGTSLTDTQYF
v_call: TRBV19; j_call: TRBJ1-1; clone_size: -; d_call: -; cdr3_nt: TGTGCCAGTAGTTCCTGGGGACGGAGCCCCACTGAAGCTTTCTTT; cdr3_aa: CASSSWGRSPTEAFF
v_call: TRBV28; j_call: TRBJ2-3; clone_size: -; d_call: TRBD1; cdr3_nt: TGTGCCAGCAGCGATACAGGGGGAGGCACAGATACGCAGTATTTT; cdr3_aa: CASSDTGGGTDTQYF
v_call: TRBV5-1; j_call: TRBJ1-5; clone_size: -; d_call: -; cdr3_nt: TGCGCCAGCAGCTTACACTCGGGGCCGAATCAGCCCCAGCATTTT; cdr3_aa: CASSLHSGPNQPQHF
v_call: TRBV18; j_call: TRBJ2-5; clone_size: -; d_call: -; cdr3_nt: TGTGCCAGCTCACGGTTCCCGAGCGTAGAGACCCAGTACTTC; cdr3_aa: CASSRFPSVETQYF
v_call: TRBV5-1; j_call: TRBJ2-2; clone_size: -; d_call: -; cdr3_nt: TGCGCCAGCAGCTTGTTAGGAGGCGACACCGGGGAGCTGTTTTTT; cdr3_aa: CASSLLGGDTGELFF
v_call: TRBV19; j_call: TRBJ2-3; clone_size: -; d_call: -; cdr3_nt: TGTGCCAGTAGCCGTACCCCCGGGACTTTCAGCACAGATACGCAGTATTTT; cdr3_aa: CASSRTPGTFSTDTQYF
v_call: TRBV12-5; j_call: TRBJ2-7; clone_size: -; d_call: TRBD1; cdr3_nt: TGTGCTAGTGGTTCGGACAGGGCCTACGAGCAGTACTTC; cdr3_aa: CASGSDRAYEQYF
v_call: TRBV29-1; j_call: TRBJ2-7; clone_size: -; d_call: TRBD2; cdr3_nt: TGCAGCGTCACGCTAGCGGGGACCCACGAGCAGTACTTC; cdr3_aa: CSVTLAGTHEQYF
v_call: TRBV19; j_call: TRBJ1-2; clone_size: -; d_call: -; cdr3_nt: TGTGCCAGTAGCGCGGGTCTCCTTTCCTTAGGCTACACCTTC; cdr3_aa: CASSAGLLSLGYTF
v_call: TRBV3-1/TRBV3-2; j_call: TRBJ1-1; clone_size: few; d_call: -; cdr3_nt: TGTGCCAGCAGCCGTCAGGGGTTGGTGAACACTGAAGCTTTCTTT; cdr3_aa: CASSRQGLVNTEAFF
v_call: TRBV7-2; j_call: TRBJ1-3; clone_size: -; d_call: -; cdr3_nt: TGTGCCAGCAGCTTAGCAACGGCCTCTGGAAACACCATATATTTT; cdr3_aa: CASSLATASGNTIYF
v_call: TRBV30; j_call: TRBJ2-2; clone_size: -; d_call: TRBD1; cdr3_nt: TGTGCCTGGAGTAGGGGACAGGGGAACACCGGGGAGCTGTTTTTT; cdr3_aa: CAWSRGQGNTGELFF
v_call: TRBV9; j_call: TRBJ2-3; clone_size: -; d_call: -; cdr3_nt: TGTGCCAGCAGCGCCACCCCGGGGACAGATACGCAGTATTTT; cdr3_aa: CASSATPGTDTQYF
v_call: TRBV7-2; j_call: TRBJ1-1; clone_size: -; d_call: -; cdr3_nt: TGTGCCAGCAGCCCTCGGAACCCTGTTGAAGCTTTCTTT; cdr3_aa: CASSPRNPVEAFF
v_call: TRBV12-5; j_call: TRBJ1-1; clone_size: -; d_call: -; cdr3_nt: TGTGCTAGTGGTTTGTCCAGCACTGAAGCTTTCTTT; cdr3_aa: CASGLSSTEAFF
v_call: TRBV3-1/TRBV3-2; j_call: TRBJ2-5; clone_size: -; d_call: -; cdr3_nt: TGTGCCAGCAGCCAGGGCCGATCGGGGTCCCAGTACTTC; cdr3_aa: CASSQGRSGSQYF
v_call: TRBV6-2/TRBV6-3; j_call: TRBJ2-1; clone_size: -; d_call: TRBD2; cdr3_nt: TGTGCCAGCAGTTACGGGCTAGCGGGGTTGAATGAGCAGTTCTTC; cdr3_aa: CASSYGLAGLNEQFF
v_call: TRBV27; j_call: TRBJ1-2; clone_size: -; d_call: TRBD1; cdr3_nt: TGTGCCAGCAGTATAACAGGGGTGGGCTACACCTTC; cdr3_aa: CASSITGVGYTF
v_call: TRBV5-5; j_call: TRBJ2-3; clone_size: once; d_call: -; cdr3_nt: TGTGCCAGCAGCTCTTGGACCTCAGATACGCAGTATTTT; cdr3_aa: CASSSWTSDTQYF
v_call: TRBV30; j_call: TRBJ2-1; clone_size: -; d_call: TRBD2; cdr3_nt: TGTGCCTGGACCCGGACTAGCAGTTCCTACAATGAGCAGTTCTTC; cdr3_aa: CAWTRTSSSYNEQFF
v_call: TRBV11-2; j_call: TRBJ1-6; clone_size: -; d_call: -; cdr3_nt: TGTGCCAGCGGGACCGCGAGCTCCTATAATTCACCCCTCCACTTT; cdr3_aa: CASGTASSYNSPLHF